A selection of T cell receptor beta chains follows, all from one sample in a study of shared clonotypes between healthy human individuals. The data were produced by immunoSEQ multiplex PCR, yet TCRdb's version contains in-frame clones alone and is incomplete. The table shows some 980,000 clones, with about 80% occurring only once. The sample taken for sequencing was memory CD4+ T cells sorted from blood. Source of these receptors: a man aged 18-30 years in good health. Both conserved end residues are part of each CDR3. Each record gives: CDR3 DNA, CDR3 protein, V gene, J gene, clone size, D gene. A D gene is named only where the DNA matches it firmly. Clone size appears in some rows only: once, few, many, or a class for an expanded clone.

TGTGCCAGCAGGACCGACAGGGGGCCCACTGAAGCTTTCTTT	CASRTDRGPTEAFF	TRBV2	TRBJ1-1	once	TRBD1
TGTGCCAGCAGCGCCCCATCGGGACAGGGAGGCGCAGATACGCAGTATTTT	CASSAPSGQGGADTQYF	TRBV9	TRBJ2-3	NA	TRBD1
TGTGCCAGCAGCTTAGACCGGATCGGGGATACGCAGTATTTT	CASSLDRIGDTQYF	TRBV11-2	TRBJ2-3	NA	NA
TGCGCCAGCAGCCTACGAACGGGGGATACGCAGTATTTT	CASSLRTGDTQYF	TRBV4-1	TRBJ2-3	NA	NA
TGTGCCAGCACCACCGGGGGGGGCGGTTCCACCTTCGACGAGCAGTACTTC	CASTTGGGGSTFDEQYF	TRBV28	TRBJ2-7	few	TRBD2
TGTGCCAGCAGTGGACAGGGAACTGGGGCCAACGTCCTGACTTTC	CASSGQGTGANVLTF	TRBV27	TRBJ2-6	NA	TRBD1
TGTGCCAGCAGCCAAATGGGGGGCACAGATACGCAGTATTTT	CASSQMGGTDTQYF	TRBV28	TRBJ2-3	NA	NA
TGCGCCAGCAGCCAAGAGTCCAGGGGCTCTGATTCACCCCTCCACTTT	CASSQESRGSDSPLHF	TRBV4-3	TRBJ1-6	NA	NA
TGTGCCAGTAGTATGCAGCGCGGGACCTACGAGCAGTACTTC	CASSMQRGTYEQYF	TRBV19	TRBJ2-7	NA	NA
TGTGCCAGCACCCCACCGGGACAGGGGACCCACGAGCAGTACTTC	CASTPPGQGTHEQYF	TRBV28	TRBJ2-7	NA	TRBD1
TGTGCCAGCAGCCAAGGCCCACCGTCGGTAGCGGGGTACACCGGGGAGCTGTTTTTT	CASSQGPPSVAGYTGELFF	TRBV4-2	TRBJ2-2	NA	TRBD2
TGTGCCAGCAGTGCGGCGGGGGTGAAGCAAGAGACCCAGTACTTC	CASSAAGVKQETQYF	TRBV2	TRBJ2-5	NA	TRBD2
TGTGCCCACTCGGACACTAACACCGGGGAGCTGTTTTTT	CAHSDTNTGELFF	TRBV28	TRBJ2-2	NA	NA
TGTGCCAGCAGCTTAGAGACCTTCGGGGCCTCTGGAAACACCATATATTTT	CASSLETFGASGNTIYF	TRBV11-2	TRBJ1-3	few	NA
TGTGCCAGTAGCCCCACACGAAGGGTGGAGACCCAGTACTTC	CASSPTRRVETQYF	TRBV19	TRBJ2-5	NA	NA
TGCGCCAGCAGCCCCGGGGCAGCTACCACCGGGGAGCTGTTTTTT	CASSPGAATTGELFF	TRBV5-1	TRBJ2-2	NA	NA
TGCGCCAGCAGCTTGGGGGGGCAAAACTATAATTCACCCCTCCACTTT	CASSLGGQNYNSPLHF	TRBV5-1	TRBJ1-6	NA	NA
TGTGCCAGCAGCGTCCGGGACGGGAACACAGATACGCAGTATTTT	CASSVRDGNTDTQYF	TRBV9	TRBJ2-3	NA	NA
TGTGCCAGCTCTCCGACTAGCGGGGGACGCAATGAGCAGTTCTTC	CASSPTSGGRNEQFF	TRBV18	TRBJ2-1	NA	TRBD2
TGTGCCATCAGCGGACAGGGGTCGGGGCTTGGCTCTGGAAACACCATATATTTT	CAISGQGSGLGSGNTIYF	TRBV10-3	TRBJ1-3	NA	TRBD1
TGTGCCAGTAGTGTAGGGGCGAGTCCCCATGGGTACGAGCAGTACTTC	CASSVGASPHGYEQYF	TRBV19	TRBJ2-7	few	NA
TGTGCCAGCAGCTTAGCGCTCTCGTACGAGCAGTACTTC	CASSLALSYEQYF	TRBV7-8	TRBJ2-7	NA	NA
TGCGCCAGCAGCCAAGAAACAGGGCCCCGGGCGGGCTACACCTTC	CASSQETGPRAGYTF	TRBV4-3	TRBJ1-2	NA	NA
TGTGCCTGGAGGACCAACAGCTACGAGCAGTACTTC	CAWRTNSYEQYF	TRBV30	TRBJ2-7	NA	NA